This T cell receptor beta chain was captured in a study of blood T cell repertoires in COVID-19. Study details: COVID-19 samples, acute and convalescent, were from the United States, Italy and Spain. From T cells, B-cell-depleted T cells, or PBMCs came the material, which was cDNA or gDNA.

Original methodology: Estimation of nucleated cell counts was performed using reference gene primer amplification. Only in-frame clones appear in the TCRdb table, and some are missing; sequencing was by immunoSEQ multiplex PCR. The DNA gave D and trimming, while V, J and clone size come from that table. This sample has a few hundred thousand clones, with approximately 89% found just once. The CDR3 loop spans 13 amino acids. The ends were cut back, 1 base at V and 7 bases at J, with 10 bases in the middle. The specimen sequenced was PBMCs or T cells enriched from blood (not recorded which). The clonotype originates from a man aged 25-45 years who had recovered from COVID-19. The chain has TRBV12-3 or TRBV12-4 and TRBJ1-2; TRBD1 is a possible D gene (5 bases). This CDR3 is CASSLEGRGGYTF. DNA for the CDR3: TGTGCCAGCAGTTTAGAGGGTAGGGGTGGCTACACCTTC.